The present TCR beta chain was sequenced within a study of vaccination and CD4 T cells after COVID-19. Study findings and constraints: A median approximately 86% of convalescent patients' SARS-CoV-2-reactive clones emerged only after vaccination.

The CDR3 has 12 amino acids. Between the trimmed V and J ends, which lost 0 bases and 11 bases, there was a span of 10 bases. Germline loops: CDR1 SGHTA, CDR2 FQGNSA. Notes on this clonotype: As yet, its antigen is unknown.

The treatment was: approximately 9-day PBMC culture with coronavirus spike peptide pools or control peptides (ViraFEST assay). During the years 2011-2018, before the COVID-19 pandemic, the unexposed donor's CD4+ T cells were collected. After expanding antigen-specific T cells with peptide pools, ViraFEST sequenced their TCRs. Negative selection isolated the CD4+ T cells once the cells had been cultured for 10 days. At the Johns Hopkins FTIC core, DNA taken from cultured CD4+ T cells was sequenced by way of the Oncomine TCR Beta short-read assay. The genomic DNA was obtained from cultured CD4+ T cells by extraction with the QIAamp micro DNA kit. TCRdb re-called the PCR reads through MiXCR, storing one row per CDR3 protein. Here the sample spans thousands of distinct CDR3 sequences, over 35% being singletons.

Specimen: CD4+ T cells from blood, cultured in vitro. The receptor's source is a human donor in good health. The rearrangement links TRBV7-2 to TRBJ1-1; weak D call: TRBD1 (5 bases). For the CDR3, the DNA is TGTGCCAGCAGCTTAGCGTGGGGGGGGGCTTTCTTT. Translated: CASSLAWGGAFF.